What follows describes a single T cell receptor beta chain. Its matching antigen is unknown. This specimen belongs to a study of monozygotic twins with cystic fibrosis. Notes on the study in general: Low clonality (median roughly 0.01) suggested a mostly naive repertoire.

Clones were sequenced by immunoSEQ multiplex PCR, and TCRdb holds only the in-frame ones, with some missing. The sample lists about 9,600 clones; over 80% were seen once. The CDR3 length is 12 residues. The germline V gene encodes CDR1 SGHNT and CDR2 YENEEA. The V segment lost 4 bases and the J segment 6 bases; nucleotides outside the gene matches: 3. Input material: blood. The source of this sequence is a boy younger than 10 with cystic fibrosis. The chain links TRBV11-3 to TRBJ2-7, with 7 bases matching TRBD1. The CDR3 protein is CASSSGQPEQYV. The CDR3 nucleotides are TGTGCCAGCAGCTCGGGACAGCCCGAGCAGTACGTC.